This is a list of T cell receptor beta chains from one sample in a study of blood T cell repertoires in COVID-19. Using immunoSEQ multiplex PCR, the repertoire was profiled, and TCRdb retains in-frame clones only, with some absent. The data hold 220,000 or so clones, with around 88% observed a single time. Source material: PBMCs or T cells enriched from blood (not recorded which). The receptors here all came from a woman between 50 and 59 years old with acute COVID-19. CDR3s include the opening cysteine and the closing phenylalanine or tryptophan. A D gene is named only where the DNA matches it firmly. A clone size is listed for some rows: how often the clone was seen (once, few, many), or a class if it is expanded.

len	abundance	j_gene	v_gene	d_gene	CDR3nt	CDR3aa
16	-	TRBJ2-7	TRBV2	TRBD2	TGTGCCAGCAGTGAAGGCCTAGCGGGTGGGGCCTACGAGCAGTACTTC	CASSEGLAGGAYEQYF
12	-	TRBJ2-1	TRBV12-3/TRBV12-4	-	TGTGCCAGCAGTTTCAGTAACAATGAGCAGTTCTTC	CASSFSNNEQFF
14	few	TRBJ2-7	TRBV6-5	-	TGTGCCAGCAGTCCACGACAGGAACCCTACGAGCAGTACTTC	CASSPRQEPYEQYF
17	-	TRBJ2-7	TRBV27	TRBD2	TGTGCCAGCAGTCCGGGACTAGCGGGAGGGGGTCCCTTCGAGCAGTACTTC	CASSPGLAGGGPFEQYF
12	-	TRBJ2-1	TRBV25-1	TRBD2	TGTGCCAGCGGCGGGGGGGCCCCAGAGCAGTTCTTC	CASGGGAPEQFF
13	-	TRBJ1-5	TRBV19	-	TGTGCCAGTTCTTACGAGAGGAGCCAGCCCCAGCATTTT	CASSYERSQPQHF
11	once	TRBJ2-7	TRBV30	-	TGTGCCTGGGGTTCCACCTACGAGCAGTACTTC	CAWGSTYEQYF
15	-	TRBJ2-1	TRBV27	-	TGTGCCAGCAGTTTACAGGGGACAAACTACAATGAGCAGTTCTTC	CASSLQGTNYNEQFF
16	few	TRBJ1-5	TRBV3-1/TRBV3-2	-	TGTGCCAGCAGCCAAGATGCCAGGTATAGCAATCAGCCCCAGCATTTT	CASSQDARYSNQPQHF
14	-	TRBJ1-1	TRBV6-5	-	TGTGCCAGCAGTTACGGCACCAGGGACACTGAAGCTTTCTTT	CASSYGTRDTEAFF
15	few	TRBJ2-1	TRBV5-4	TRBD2	TGTGCCAGCAGCTTGGAGGAGCGGGGTTACAATGAGCAGTTCTTC	CASSLEERGYNEQFF
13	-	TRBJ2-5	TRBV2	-	TGTGCCAGCAATGGCCCCAACAAAGAGACCCAGTACTTC	CASNGPNKETQYF
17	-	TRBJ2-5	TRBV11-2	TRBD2	TGTGCCAGCAGCTTTTTGCAGACTAGCGGGGAGTTGAAGACCCAGTACTTC	CASSFLQTSGELKTQYF
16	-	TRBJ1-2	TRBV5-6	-	TGTGCCAGCAGCTCGGACAGTTCCTCCTTTAACTATGGCTACACCTTC	CASSSDSSSFNYGYTF
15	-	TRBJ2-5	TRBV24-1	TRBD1	TGTGCCACCAGTATTAGGGGGCGCGGAGAGGAGACCCAGTACTTC	CATSIRGRGEETQYF
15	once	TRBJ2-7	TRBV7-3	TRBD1	TGTGCCAGCAGCATAACAGGGGGCGGTATCTACGAGCAGTACTTC	CASSITGGGIYEQYF
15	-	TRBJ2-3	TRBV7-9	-	TGTGCCAGCAGCTTCCGCTCAGGGAGCACAGATACGCAGTATTTT	CASSFRSGSTDTQYF
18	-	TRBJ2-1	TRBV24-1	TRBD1	TGTGCCACCAGGGGACAGGGGGTTTCTAGCCGGGGGGACAATGAGCAGTTCTTC	CATRGQGVSSRGDNEQFF
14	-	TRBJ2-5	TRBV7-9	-	TGTGCCAGCAGCCCCGGTGGGGGGAGAGAGACCCAGTACTTC	CASSPGGGRETQYF
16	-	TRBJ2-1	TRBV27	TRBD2	TGTGCCAGCAGGGTGAGCGGGGGGAGCTCCTACAATGAGCAGTTCTTC	CASRVSGGSSYNEQFF
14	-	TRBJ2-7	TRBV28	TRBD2	TGTGCCAGTCGGGGGCGGGAGGGCTCGTACGAGCAGTACTTC	CASRGREGSYEQYF
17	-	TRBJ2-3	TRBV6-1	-	TGTGCCAGCAGTGAATCTATCAGGGCTAGCGTTCTCGATACGCAGTATTTT	CASSESIRASVLDTQYF
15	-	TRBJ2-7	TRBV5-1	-	TGCGCCAGCAGCTTGGGATCAATCGGGGTTGTCGAGCAGTACTTC	CASSLGSIGVVEQYF
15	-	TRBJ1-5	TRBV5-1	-	TGCGCCAGCAGCACCTCCGGGACACTAAATCAGCCCCAGCATTTT	CASSTSGTLNQPQHF
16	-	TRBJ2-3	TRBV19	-	TGTGCCAGTAGTATAAGGGGAAGGGCAAGCACAGATACGCAGTATTTT	CASSIRGRASTDTQYF
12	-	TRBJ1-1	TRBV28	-	TGTGCCAGCAGTTTTGGAGGTTCTGAAGCTTTCTTT	CASSFGGSEAFF
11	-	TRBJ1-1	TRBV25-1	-	TGTGCCAGCAGAGGGCGGGATGAAGCTTTCTTT	CASRGRDEAFF
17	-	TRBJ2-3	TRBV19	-	TGTGCCAGTAGTGTCTTTTACCGGGACACCAGCACAGATACGCAGTATTTT	CASSVFYRDTSTDTQYF
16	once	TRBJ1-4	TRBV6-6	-	TGTGCCAGCAGTTACCCGTTAACTGCAACTAATGAAAAACTGTTTTTT	CASSYPLTATNEKLFF
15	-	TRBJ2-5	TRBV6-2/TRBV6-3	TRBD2	TGTGCCAGCAGTTTGACTAGCGGGAGTATGGAGACCCAGTACTTC	CASSLTSGSMETQYF
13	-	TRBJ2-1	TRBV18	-	TGTGCCAGCTCATTACTACTCGACAATGAGCAGTTCTTC	CASSLLLDNEQFF